A single sample is the source of the 10 T cell receptor beta chains below, sequenced in a study of T cell repertoires in cytomegalovirus infection. Using its own MiXCR run on the reads, TCRdb lists one record per CDR3 protein. The sample gives 97,000 or so distinct CDR3 sequences, approximately 15% of which show up once; less than 10% is in the top ten. Specimen: PBMCs. All receptors come from a human donor in good health (CMV status not recorded). Some clones in this sample may be carry-over from other donors' samples.

This clonotype appeared many times. The genes are TRBV7-2 and TRBJ1-2; D might be TRBD1 (6 bases). This CDR3 is 14 amino acids long. Per germline, CDR1 SGHTA and CDR2 FQGNSA. V was trimmed by 1 base and J by 8 bases, leaving 14 bases between them. CDR3 in DNA: TGTGCCAGCAGCTTAGACCAGGGGATTGGCGGCTACACCTTC. It yields the protein CASSLDQGIGGYTF.

This clonotype was counted between two and nine times. The rearrangement uses TRBV10-3 and TRBJ1-2; the D gene is possibly TRBD1 (6 bases). Trimming removed 4 bases at V and 1 base at J, with 19 bases between. Germline V gene data show CDR1 as ENHRY and CDR2 as SYGVKD. The CDR3 loop spans 17 amino acids. The CDR3 loop is CAISASVSGQFNYGYTF. The CDR3 nucleotides are TGTGCCATCAGTGCCTCAGTCTCCGGACAGTTTAACTATGGCTACACCTTC.

This chain uses TRBV7-9 with TRBJ2-6, with 7 bases lining up with TRBD1. Unmatched junction bases numbered 2, after V lost 6 bases and J lost 0 bases. Germline values: CDR1 SEHNR, CDR2 FQNEAQ (reference sequence). This CDR3 is built from 15 residues. The CDR3 reads CASSRQGSGANVLTF. For the CDR3, the DNA is TGTGCCAGCAGTCGACAGGGCTCTGGGGCCAACGTCCTGACTTTC.

In its sample, this clonotype was seen a few times. The V and J genes are TRBV20-1 and TRBJ2-3, with a weak D call TRBD1 (6 bases). There are 14 residues in the CDR3. Trimming shortened V by 3 bases and J by 0 bases, and 10 bases separated the two germline ends. Germline CDR1 and CDR2: DFQATT and SNEGSKA (reference sequence). The CDR3 here is CSARPGQSTDTQYF. DNA of the CDR3: TGCAGTGCTAGGCCCGGACAGAGCACAGATACGCAGTATTTT.

This clonotype was observed a few times. The J gene is TRBJ1-2, the V gene TRBV29-1; 8 bases align to TRBD1. The CDR3 has 11 amino acids. Per germline, CDR1 SQVTM and CDR2 ANQGSEA. V was pared by 7 bases and J by 11 bases, with 9 bases of the junction left unmatched. CDR3 sequence: CSAALDREYTF. Here the CDR3 DNA reads TGCAGCGCCGCCTTGGACAGGGAATACACCTTC.

This clonotype was counted a few times. The rearrangement links TRBV29-1 to TRBJ1-2; TRBD1 might be the D (6 bases). Germline V gene sequence: CDR1 SQVTM, CDR2 ANQGSEA. This CDR3 region has 13 residues. Trimming pared 7 bases from V and 6 bases from J, leaving 18 bases between. Here the CDR3 reads CSATPPGADGYTF. The CDR3, as DNA: TGCAGCGCCACCCCCCCGGGGGCTGATGGCTACACCTTC.

This clonotype was seen a handful of times. V and J are TRBV15 and TRBJ2-6, with unresolved D. Germline loops: CDR1 LNHNV, CDR2 YYDKDF (reference sequence). Trimming took 0 bases from V and 0 from J, leaving 6 bases between them. The CDR3 runs 16 residues. The CDR3 region has the DNA TGTGCCACCAGCAGAGATCCTCTCTCTGGGGCCAACGTCCTGACTTTC. The encoded protein is CATSRDPLSGANVLTF.

This clonotype was seen a few times. V is TRBV24-1 and J is TRBJ2-3, with TRBD2 matching 8 bases. The CDR3 is 16 amino acids. The germline V gene has CDR1 KGHDR and CDR2 SFDVKD. V lost 3 bases to trimming and J lost 5 bases; unmatched junction nucleotides: 9. CDR3 in DNA: TGTGCCACCAGTGATCCTGGCCGGGGGGGCTTAGATACGCAGTATTTT. Its protein product is CATSDPGRGGLDTQYF.

The chain has TRBV7-2 and TRBJ2-7; 9 nucleotides agree with TRBD1. Per germline, CDR1 SGHTA and CDR2 FQGNSA. V trimming: 5 bases; J trimming: 3 bases; junction bases outside the gene matches: 5. This CDR3 has 14 residues. CDR3: CASSPDRGYYEQYF. Written as DNA, the CDR3 is TGTGCCAGCAGCCCGGACAGGGGATACTACGAGCAGTACTTC.

Many counts were recorded for this clonotype. This sequence joins TRBV6-4 and TRBJ2-1; TRBD2 matches at 7 bases. Germline values: CDR1 MRHNA, CDR2 SNTAGT. V trimming: 4 bases; J trimming: 6 bases; junction bases outside the gene matches: 9. The CDR3 length is 15 residues. This CDR3 is CASSVLAGDPNEQFF. As DNA, the CDR3 is TGTGCCAGCAGTGTGTTGGCGGGGGACCCCAATGAGCAGTTCTTC.